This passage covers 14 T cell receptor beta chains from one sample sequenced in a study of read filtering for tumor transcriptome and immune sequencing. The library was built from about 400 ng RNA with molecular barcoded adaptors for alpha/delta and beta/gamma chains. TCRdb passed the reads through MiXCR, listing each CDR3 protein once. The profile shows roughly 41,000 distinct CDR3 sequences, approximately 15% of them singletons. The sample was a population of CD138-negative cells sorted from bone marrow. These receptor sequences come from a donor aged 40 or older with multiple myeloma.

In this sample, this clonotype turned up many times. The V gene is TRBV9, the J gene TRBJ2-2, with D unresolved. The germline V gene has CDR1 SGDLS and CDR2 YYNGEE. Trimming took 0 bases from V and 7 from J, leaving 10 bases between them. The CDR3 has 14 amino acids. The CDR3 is CASSVELAVGELFF. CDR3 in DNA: TGTGCCAGCAGCGTAGAGCTGGCCGTCGGGGAGCTGTTTTTT.

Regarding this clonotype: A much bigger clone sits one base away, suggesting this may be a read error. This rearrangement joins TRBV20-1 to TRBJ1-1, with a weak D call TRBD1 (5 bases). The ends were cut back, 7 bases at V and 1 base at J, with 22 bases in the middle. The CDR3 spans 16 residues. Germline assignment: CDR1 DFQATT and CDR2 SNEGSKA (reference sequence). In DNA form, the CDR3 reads TGCAGTGTTACACGGTCATGGGGCCGGGGGAACACTGAAGCTTTCTTT. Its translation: CSVTRSWGRGNTEAFF.

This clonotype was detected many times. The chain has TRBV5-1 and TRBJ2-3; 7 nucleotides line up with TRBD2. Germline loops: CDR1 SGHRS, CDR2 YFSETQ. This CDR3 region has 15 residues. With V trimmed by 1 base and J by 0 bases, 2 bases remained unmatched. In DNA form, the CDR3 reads TGCGCCAGCAGCTTGCTAGCGGCTAGCACAGATACGCAGTATTTT. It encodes CASSLLAASTDTQYF.

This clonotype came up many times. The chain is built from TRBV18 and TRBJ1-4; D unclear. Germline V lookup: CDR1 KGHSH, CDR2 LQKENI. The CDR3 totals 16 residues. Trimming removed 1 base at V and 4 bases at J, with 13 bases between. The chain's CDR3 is CASSPRPSGSNEKLFF. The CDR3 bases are TGTGCCAGCTCACCACGACCTTCCGGCAGTAATGAAAAACTGTTTTTT. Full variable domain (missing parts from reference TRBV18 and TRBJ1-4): NAGVMQNPRHLVRRRGQEARLRCSPMKGHSHVYWYRQLPEEGLKFMVYLQKENIIDESGMPKERFSAEFPKEGPSILRIQQVVRGDSAAYFCASSPRPSGSNEKLFFGSGTQLSVL.

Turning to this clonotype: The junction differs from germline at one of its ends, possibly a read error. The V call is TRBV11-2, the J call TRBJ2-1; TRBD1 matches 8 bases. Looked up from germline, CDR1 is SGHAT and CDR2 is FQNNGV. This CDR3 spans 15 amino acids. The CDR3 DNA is TGTGCCAGCAGCCCGGGACAGGCACCCTACAATGAGCAGTTTTTC. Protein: CASSPGQAPYNEQFF.

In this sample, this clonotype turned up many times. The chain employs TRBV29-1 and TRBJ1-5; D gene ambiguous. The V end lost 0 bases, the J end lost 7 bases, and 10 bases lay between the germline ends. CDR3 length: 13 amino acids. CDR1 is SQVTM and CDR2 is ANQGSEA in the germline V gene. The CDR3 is CSVEENSGQPQHF. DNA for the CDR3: TGCAGCGTTGAAGAGAACAGTGGCCAGCCCCAGCATTTT.

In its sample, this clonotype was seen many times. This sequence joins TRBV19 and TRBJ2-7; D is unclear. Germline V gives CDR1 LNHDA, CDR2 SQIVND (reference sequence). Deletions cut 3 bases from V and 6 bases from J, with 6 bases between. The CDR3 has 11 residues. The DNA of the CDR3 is TGTGCCAGTAGTATTGGGCGCGAGCAGTACTTC. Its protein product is CASSIGREQYF.

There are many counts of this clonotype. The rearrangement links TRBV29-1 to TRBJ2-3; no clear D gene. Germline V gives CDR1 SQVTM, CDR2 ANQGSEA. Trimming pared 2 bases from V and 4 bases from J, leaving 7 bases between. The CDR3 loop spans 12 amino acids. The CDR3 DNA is TGCAGCGTTGAATATCTGGCAGATACGCAGTATTTT. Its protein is CSVEYLADTQYF.

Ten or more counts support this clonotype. CDR3 DNA: TGTGCCAGCTCAGACACGCGGGGTATGAACACTGAAGCTTTCTTT. Protein product: CASSDTRGMNTEAFF. The chain recombines TRBV18 with TRBJ1-1; D is unresolved. Germline V gene lookup returns CDR1 KGHSH and CDR2 LQKENI. The V and J ends lost 5 bases and 0 bases respectively, with 13 bases between them. This CDR3 has 15 residues.

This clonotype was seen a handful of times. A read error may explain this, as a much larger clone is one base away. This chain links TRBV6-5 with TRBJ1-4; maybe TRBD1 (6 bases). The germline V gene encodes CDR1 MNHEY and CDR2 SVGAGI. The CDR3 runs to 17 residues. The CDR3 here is CASKRTGTLATNEKRFF. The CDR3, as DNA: TGTGCCAGCAAAAGAACAGGGACTCTCGCAACTAATGAAAAACGGTTTTTT.

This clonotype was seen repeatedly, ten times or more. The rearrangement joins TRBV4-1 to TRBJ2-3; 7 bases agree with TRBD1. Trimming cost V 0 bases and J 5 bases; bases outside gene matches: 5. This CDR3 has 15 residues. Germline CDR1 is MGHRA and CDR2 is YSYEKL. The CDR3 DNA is TGCGCCAGCAGCCAAGATAGGACAGGCCAAGATACGCAGTATTTT. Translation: CASSQDRTGQDTQYF.

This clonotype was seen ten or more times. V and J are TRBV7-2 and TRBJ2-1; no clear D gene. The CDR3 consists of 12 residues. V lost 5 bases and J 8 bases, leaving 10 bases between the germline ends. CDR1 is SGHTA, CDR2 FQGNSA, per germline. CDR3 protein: CASSADTDEQFF. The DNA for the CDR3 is TGTGCCAGCAGCGCCGACACGGATGAGCAGTTCTTC.

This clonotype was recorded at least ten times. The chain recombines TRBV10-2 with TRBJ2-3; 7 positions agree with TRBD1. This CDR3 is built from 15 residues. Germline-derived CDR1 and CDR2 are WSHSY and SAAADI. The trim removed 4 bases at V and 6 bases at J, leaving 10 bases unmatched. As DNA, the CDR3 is TGCGCCAGCAGTGTTCCGGGACAGCCGGTGGATACGCAGTATTTT. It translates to CASSVPGQPVDTQYF.

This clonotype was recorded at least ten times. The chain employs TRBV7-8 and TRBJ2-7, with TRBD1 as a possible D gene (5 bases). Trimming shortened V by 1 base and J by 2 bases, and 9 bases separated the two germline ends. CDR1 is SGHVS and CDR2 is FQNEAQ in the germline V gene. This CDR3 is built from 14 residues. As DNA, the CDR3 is TGTGCCAGCAGCTTAGGGACAATCACCTACGAGCAGTACTTC. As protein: CASSLGTITYEQYF.